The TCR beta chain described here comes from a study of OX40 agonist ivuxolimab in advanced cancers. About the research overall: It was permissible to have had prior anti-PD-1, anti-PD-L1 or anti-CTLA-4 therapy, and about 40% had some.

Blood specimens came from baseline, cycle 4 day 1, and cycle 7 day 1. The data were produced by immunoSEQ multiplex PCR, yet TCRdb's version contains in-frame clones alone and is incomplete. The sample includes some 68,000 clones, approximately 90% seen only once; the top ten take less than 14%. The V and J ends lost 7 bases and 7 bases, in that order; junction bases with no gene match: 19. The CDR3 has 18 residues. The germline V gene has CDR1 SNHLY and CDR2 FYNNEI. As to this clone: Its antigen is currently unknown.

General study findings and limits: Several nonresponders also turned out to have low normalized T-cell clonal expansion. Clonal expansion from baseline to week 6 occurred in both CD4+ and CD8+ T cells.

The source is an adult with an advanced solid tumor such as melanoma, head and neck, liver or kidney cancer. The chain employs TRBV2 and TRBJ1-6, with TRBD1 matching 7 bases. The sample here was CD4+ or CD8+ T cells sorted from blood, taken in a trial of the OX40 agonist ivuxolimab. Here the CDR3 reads CASTPIRQGHYSNSPLHF. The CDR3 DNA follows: TGTGCCAGCACCCCGATTAGACAGGGACATTACTCCAATTCACCCCTCCACTTT.